This record covers a single T cell receptor beta chain. The sample belongs to a study of blood T cell repertoires in COVID-19. Study information: The study drew acute and convalescent COVID-19 samples from the United States, Italy and Spain. T cells, B-cell-depleted T cells, or PBMCs provided the cDNA or gDNA that served as material.

Trimming cost V 2 bases and J 3 bases, with 13 bases left between them. Germline lookup yields CDR1 MNHEY and CDR2 SVGAGI. The CDR3 runs to 16 residues. Authors' analysis steps: Using reference gene primer amplification, nucleated cell counts were estimated. The assay was immunoSEQ multiplex PCR, and TCRdb's table has in-frame clones only and misses some. That table gives V, J and clone size, and the DNA gave D and trimming. This table holds about 340,000 clones, roughly 90% found once. Everyone who took part was roughly 18 to 89 years old, and they came from some 23 US areas. The clonotype comes from a woman aged 25 to 39 who had recovered from COVID-19. This chain links TRBV6-5 with TRBJ2-2; the D gene is possibly TRBD2 (5 bases). The sequencing input was PBMCs or T cells enriched from blood (not recorded which). This CDR3 reads CASSYGLAGHTGELFF. The CDR3 DNA is TGTGCCAGCAGTTACGGGCTAGCAGGACACACCGGGGAGCTGTTTTTT.